The 18 T cell receptor beta chains below come from one sample, sequenced in a study of OX40 agonist ivuxolimab in advanced cancers. Clones were sequenced by immunoSEQ multiplex PCR, and TCRdb holds only the in-frame ones, with some missing. The sample has approximately 54,000 clones; approximately 90% are singletons. This specimen was CD4+ or CD8+ T cells sorted from blood, taken in a trial of the OX40 agonist ivuxolimab. These receptor sequences come from an adult with an advanced solid tumor such as melanoma, head and neck, liver or kidney cancer.

The chain carries TRBV10-3 and TRBJ1-2; the match to TRBD1 covers 10 bases. The V and J ends lost 2 bases and 4 bases, in that order; junction bases with no gene match: 4. The CDR3 has 15 residues. Germline CDR1 is ENHRY and CDR2 is SYGVKD. CDR3 sequence: CAISEDRGRVYGYTF. CDR3 in DNA: TGTGCCATCAGTGAGGACAGGGGGCGAGTCTATGGCTACACCTTC.

This chain joins TRBV29-1 and TRBJ2-5, with D unclear. This CDR3 region has 12 residues. Germline CDR1 reads SQVTM; CDR2 reads ANQGSEA. With 6 bases removed from V and 5 bases from J, the gap between germline ends came to 13 bases. The DNA of the CDR3 is TGCAGCGTCGGGCTAGGAGCGGAGACCCAGTACTTC. It is translated as CSVGLGAETQYF.

This rearrangement joins TRBV7-7 to TRBJ2-3; TRBD1 matches at 8 bases. The CDR3 has 15 amino acids. CDR1 and CDR2 from the germline V gene are SSHAT and FNYEAQ (reference sequence). CDR3 in amino acids: CASSSGTGDTDTQYF. CDR3 nucleotides: TGTGCTAGCTCCTCCGGGACAGGTGACACAGATACGCAGTATTTT. The complete variable domain, with remaining parts taken from reference TRBV7-7 and TRBJ2-3, reads GAGVSQSPRYKVTKRGQDVTLRCDPISSHATLYWYQQALGQGPEFLTYFNYEAQPDKSGLPSDRFSAERPEGSISTLTIQRTEQRDSAMYRCASSSGTGDTDTQYFGPGTRLTVL.

V gene TRBV5-4 combines with J gene TRBJ2-7; D is perhaps TRBD1 or TRBD2 (5 bases each). The ends were cut back, 0 bases at V and 5 bases at J, with 9 bases in the middle. The germline V gene encodes CDR1 SGHNT and CDR2 YYREEE (reference sequence). The CDR3 extends over 13 amino acids. For the CDR3, the DNA is TGTGCCAGCAGCTTGGTTGGGGGAGACGAGCAGTACTTC. It codes for CASSLVGGDEQYF.

CDR3 in amino acids: CASSFRLAVLNEQFF. The CDR3, as DNA: TGTGCCAGCAGTTTTAGACTAGCGGTCCTCAATGAGCAGTTCTTC. The rearrangement uses TRBV6-4 and TRBJ2-1; 9 positions match TRBD2. The trim removed 5 bases at V and 6 bases at J, leaving 8 bases unmatched. Germline values: CDR1 MRHNA, CDR2 SNTAGT. The CDR3 is 15 amino acids.

V and J are TRBV7-9 and TRBJ2-3; the D gene is possibly TRBD1 (5 bases). V was clipped by 5 bases and J by 8 bases, with 11 bases between them. CDR3 length: 12 amino acids. Germline V gene lookup returns CDR1 SEHNR and CDR2 FQNEAQ (reference sequence). CDR3 residues: CASSVRRGTQYF. The CDR3 DNA reads as TGTGCCAGCAGCGTGAGAAGGGGTACGCAGTATTTT.

The gene calls are TRBV19 and TRBJ2-5; 9 bases agree with TRBD2. The end of the DNA fits TRBJ2-7 better, so the J call may be wrong. The V gene's germline CDR1 is LNHDA and CDR2 SQIVND (reference sequence). CDR3 size: 18 residues. The chain's CDR3 is CASSTRPYVSGRSYEQYF. The CDR3 DNA reads as TGTGCCAGTAGTACACGACCTTATGTTAGCGGGAGAAGTTACGAGCAGTACTTC.

V usage is TRBV6-5 and J usage is TRBJ1-4; no clear D gene. Per the germline V gene, CDR1 is MNHEY and CDR2 is SVGAGI. The CDR3 spans 14 residues. The V end was cut by 8 bases, the J end by 5 bases, with 15 bases between. This CDR3 reads CASGPNALNEKLFF. CDR3 DNA sequence: TGTGCCAGCGGTCCTAACGCCCTGAATGAAAAACTGTTTTTT.

This CDR3 is CASSRARGWGNTGELFF. The CDR3 nucleotides read TGCGCCAGCAGCCGCGCCCGGGGTTGGGGTAACACCGGGGAGCTGTTTTTT. This chain uses TRBV4-1 with TRBJ2-2; perhaps TRBD2 as D (5 bases). V dropped 4 bases and J dropped 2 bases, with 17 bases sitting between them. CDR1 is MGHRA, CDR2 YSYEKL, per germline. This CDR3 contains 17 residues.

The V gene is TRBV7-5, the J gene TRBJ1-1. TRBV7-5 represents a pseudogene. The CDR3 length is 13 residues. CDR3 loop: CASSSGRNTEAFF. The CDR3 DNA is TGTGCCAGCAGCTCAGGACGGAACACTGAAGCTTTCTTT.

The rearrangement joins TRBV18 to TRBJ1-3; tentative D call: TRBD1 (5 bases). Deletions cut 2 bases from V and 1 base from J, with 6 bases between. The V gene's germline CDR1 is KGHSH and CDR2 LQKENI. CDR3 length: 14 residues. CDR3 amino acids: CASSPKGSGNTIYF. The CDR3 coding sequence is TGTGCCAGCTCACCAAAGGGGTCTGGAAACACCATATATTTT.

The V and J genes are TRBV7-9 and TRBJ2-5, with D uncertain. Trimming took off 3 bases at V and 5 bases at J, with 7 bases between the two ends. Germline values: CDR1 SEHNR, CDR2 FQNEAQ (reference sequence). The CDR3 sequence is 12 residues long. In nucleotides, the CDR3 is TGTGCCAGCAGCTTGTATGGGGAGACCCAGTACTTC. It translates to CASSLYGETQYF.

The genes are TRBV28 and TRBJ1-1; D remains unclear. V lost 3 bases and J lost 3, with 11 bases in between. Germline CDR1 is MDHEN and CDR2 is SYDVKM. This CDR3 comprises 14 residues. CDR3 residues: CASSLIGLHTEAFF. The CDR3 nucleotides are TGTGCCAGCAGTTTGATTGGGTTGCACACTGAAGCTTTCTTT. Full variable domain (rest looked up from reference TRBV28 and TRBJ1-1): DVKVTQSSRYLVKRTGEKVFLECVQDMDHENMFWYRQDPGLGLRLIYFSYDVKMKEKGDIPEGYSVSREKKERFSLILESASTNQTSMYLCASSLIGLHTEAFFGQGTRLTVV.

The chain recombines TRBV5-8 with TRBJ1-2; TRBD1 aligns across 11 bases. The germline V gene encodes CDR1 SGHTS and CDR2 YDEGEE. The CDR3 is 16 amino acids. J lost 4 bases, V lost 4 bases, and 9 bases had no gene match. The CDR3 nucleotides read TGTGCCAGCAGCCCCCAGCAGGACAGGGGGCCCTATGGCTACACCTTC. Translating it yields CASSPQQDRGPYGYTF.

The rearrangement joins TRBV7-2 to TRBJ1-5; D is possibly TRBD1 (6 bases). V lost 4 bases to trimming and J lost 6 bases, with 16 bases between them. Germline CDR1 and CDR2: SGHTA and FQGNSA. The CDR3 length is 15 residues. CDR3 sequence (DNA): TGTGCCAGCAGCTCAGGGACATTAAGCGGTCAGCCCCAGCATTTT. This codes for CASSSGTLSGQPQHF. Using reference TRBV7-2 and TRBJ1-5 for the parts outside the CDR3, the full variable domain is GAGVSQSPSNKVTEKGKDVELRCDPISGHTALYWYRQSLGQGLEFLIYFQGNSAPDKSGLPSDRFSAERTGGSVSTLTIQRTQQEDSAVYLCASSSGTLSGQPQHFGDGTRLSIL.

This clone has only one observation. The chain uses TRBV4-1 and TRBJ1-4; possibly TRBD1 for D (6 bases). The V end was cut by 8 bases, the J end by 7 bases, with 23 bases between. This CDR3 is built from 16 residues. The V gene's germline CDR1 is MGHRA and CDR2 YSYEKL. CDR3: CASVRGLGGAGEKLFF. The CDR3 DNA reads TGCGCCAGCGTCCGGGGATTGGGGGGCGCGGGTGAAAAACTGTTTTTT.

This chain connects TRBV2 to TRBJ2-2; 12 bases are a match to TRBD1. J gave up 7 bases and V 4 bases, and 7 bases lay outside the gene matches. The CDR3 is 16 amino acids. CDR1 is SNHLY and CDR2 is FYNNEI in the germline V gene. In DNA, the CDR3 is TGTGCCAGCAGTGGTCCGGGACAGGGGGCGGTCGGGGAGCTGTTTTTT. Translation: CASSGPGQGAVGELFF.

The gene calls are TRBV9 and TRBJ2-2, with 7 bases identical to TRBD2. V dropped 2 bases and J dropped 0; count of bases not matched to a gene: 7. Germline CDR1 SGDLS, CDR2 YYNGEE. This CDR3 is built from 17 residues. This CDR3 is CASSVGGRFSNTGELFF. The CDR3 DNA follows: TGTGCCAGCAGCGTCGGCGGGAGATTCTCGAACACCGGGGAGCTGTTTTTT.